This T cell receptor beta chain is from a study of cytomegalovirus exposure and HLA in healthy donors. Whole-study findings and limits: Some V segments (TRBV6-2 and TRBV6-3 among them) were excluded as indistinguishable. It was taken for granted in presence/absence analyses that sequencing depth across donors was roughly uniform.

V lost 4 bases and J lost 5, with 13 bases in between. The CDR3 has 13 residues. Germline lookup yields CDR1 SGDLS and CDR2 YYNGEE. In regard to this clone: Its antigen remains unidentified.

60 Vbeta and 13 Jbeta primers were used in PCR. Clones were sequenced by immunoSEQ multiplex PCR, and TCRdb holds only the in-frame ones, with some missing. The sample lists some 120,000 clones, approximately 9.4% seen once, with 2.5% to 3.5% in the top ten. The V call is TRBV9, the J call TRBJ2-7, with D unresolved. This clonotype originated in a man aged 30 to 45 in good health and CMV-seronegative. Sequenced sample: PBMCs. The CDR3 loop reads CASSPRAVNEQYF. The CDR3 DNA is TGTGCCAGCAGCCCCCGTGCGGTGAACGAGCAGTACTTC.